This T cell receptor beta chain was identified during a study of blood T cell repertoires in COVID-19. Turning to the study itself: PBMCs, B-cell-depleted T cells, or T cells provided the cDNA or gDNA that made up the material.

TCRdb keeps only in-frame clones here, not all; method: immunoSEQ multiplex PCR. The sample lists roughly 160,000 clones, 65% to 90% occurring once. Trimming pared 5 bases from V and 6 bases from J, leaving 16 bases between. The CDR3 sequence is 14 residues long. The germline V gene has CDR1 KGHSH and CDR2 LQKENI. The rearrangement links TRBV18 to TRBJ1-2; tentatively, D is TRBD1 (6 bases). The sample was peripheral blood. The source of this sequence is a man aged 55 to 70 with acute or convalescent COVID-19. Here the CDR3 reads CASSVTGRWDGYTF. The CDR3 DNA sequence: TGTGCCAGCTCAGTGACAGGTCGTTGGGATGGCTACACCTTC.